The clone carrying this TCR beta chain showed up many times. What it binds is unknown. Per the germline V gene, CDR1 is SQVTM and CDR2 is ANQGSEA. J was trimmed by 3 bases and V by 7 bases; bases with no gene match: 8. The CDR3 length is 14 residues. Other autoimmune disease, uncontrolled infection, pregnancy and lactation led to exclusion. The PBMCs originated from approximately 9.5 ml of fresh peripheral blood. This sample is drawn from a study of Graves' ophthalmopathy and Graves' hyperthyroidism. The study's findings and limits: The model achieved 70.59% sensitivity and roughly 72% specificity for ophthalmopathy progression. In blood appeared most of the expanded thyroid clonotypes whose frequency exceeded 0.001.

Amplified TCR beta CDR3 regions were obtained using RNA transcripts as template. In the first round, RT-PCR was carried out with HTBI primers, and a multiplex PCR formed the second round. TCRdb used MiXCR to reprocess the multiplex PCR reads, holding one entry per CDR3 protein. The sample has over 450,000 distinct CDR3 sequences, around 15% seen once. This TCR came from a woman aged 25 to 39 with Graves' ophthalmopathy. Source material: blood. V and J are TRBV29-1 and TRBJ2-5; 10 bases are shared with TRBD2. The CDR3 region is CSASRTSGKETQYF. CDR3 coding DNA: TGCAGCGCCTCCCGGACTAGCGGAAAAGAGACCCAGTACTTC.